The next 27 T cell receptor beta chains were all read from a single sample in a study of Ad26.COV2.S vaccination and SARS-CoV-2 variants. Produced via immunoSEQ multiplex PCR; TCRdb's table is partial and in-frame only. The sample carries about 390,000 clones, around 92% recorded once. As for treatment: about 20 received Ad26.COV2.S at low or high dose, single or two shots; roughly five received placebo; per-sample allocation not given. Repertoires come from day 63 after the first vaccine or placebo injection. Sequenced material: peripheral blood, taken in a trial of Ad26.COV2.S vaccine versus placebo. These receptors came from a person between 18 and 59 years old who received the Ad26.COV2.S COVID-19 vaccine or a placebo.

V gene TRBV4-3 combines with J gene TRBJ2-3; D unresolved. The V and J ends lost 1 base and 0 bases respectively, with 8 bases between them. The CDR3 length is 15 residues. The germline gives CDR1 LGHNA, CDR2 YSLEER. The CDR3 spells CASSQVDSSTDTQYF. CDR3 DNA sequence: TGCGCCAGCAGCCAAGTCGATAGTAGCACAGATACGCAGTATTTT.

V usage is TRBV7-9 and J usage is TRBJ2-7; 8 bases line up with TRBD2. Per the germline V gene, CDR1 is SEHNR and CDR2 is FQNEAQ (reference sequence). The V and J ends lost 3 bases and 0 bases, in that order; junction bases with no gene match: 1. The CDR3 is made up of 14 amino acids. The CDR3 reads CASSFTSGSYEQYF. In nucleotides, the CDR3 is TGTGCCAGCAGCTTCACTAGCGGCTCCTACGAGCAGTACTTC. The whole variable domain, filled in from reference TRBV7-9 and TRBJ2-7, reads DTGVSQNPRHKITKRGQNVTFRCDPISEHNRLYWYRQTLGQGPEFLTYFQNEAQLEKSRLLSDRFSAERPKGSFSTLEIQRTEQGDSAMYLCASSFTSGSYEQYFGPGTRLTVT.

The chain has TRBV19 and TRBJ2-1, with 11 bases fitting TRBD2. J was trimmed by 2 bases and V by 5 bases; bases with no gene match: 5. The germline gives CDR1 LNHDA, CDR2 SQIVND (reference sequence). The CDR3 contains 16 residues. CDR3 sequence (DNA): TGTGCCAGTAGTGGGGGGACTAGCGGAACCTACAATGAGCAGTTCTTC. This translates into CASSGGTSGTYNEQFF.

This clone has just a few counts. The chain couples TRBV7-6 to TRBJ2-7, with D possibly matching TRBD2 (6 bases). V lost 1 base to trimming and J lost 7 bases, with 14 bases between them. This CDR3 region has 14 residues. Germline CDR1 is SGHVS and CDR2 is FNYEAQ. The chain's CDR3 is CASSLEPVAGEQYF. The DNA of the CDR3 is TGTGCCAGCAGCTTAGAGCCCGTCGCGGGGGAGCAGTACTTC.

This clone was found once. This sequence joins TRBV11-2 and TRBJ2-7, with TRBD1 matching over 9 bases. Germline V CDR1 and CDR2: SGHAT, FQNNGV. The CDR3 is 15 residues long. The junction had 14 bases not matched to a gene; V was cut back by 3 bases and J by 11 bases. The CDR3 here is CASSFRRDRVYGKYF. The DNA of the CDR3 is TGTGCCAGCAGCTTTCGCCGGGACAGGGTCTATGGGAAGTACTTC.

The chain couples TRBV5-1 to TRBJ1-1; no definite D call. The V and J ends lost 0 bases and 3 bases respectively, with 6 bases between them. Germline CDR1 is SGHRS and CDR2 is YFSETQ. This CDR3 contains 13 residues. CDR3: CASSLGSYTEAFF. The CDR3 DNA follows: TGCGCCAGCAGCTTGGGCAGTTACACTGAAGCTTTCTTT. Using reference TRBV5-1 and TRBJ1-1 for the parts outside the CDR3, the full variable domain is KAGVTQTPRYLIKTRGQQVTLSCSPISGHRSVSWYQQTPGQGLQFLFEYFSETQRNKGNFPGRFSGRQFSNSRSEMNVSTLELGDSALYLCASSLGSYTEAFFGQGTRLTVV.

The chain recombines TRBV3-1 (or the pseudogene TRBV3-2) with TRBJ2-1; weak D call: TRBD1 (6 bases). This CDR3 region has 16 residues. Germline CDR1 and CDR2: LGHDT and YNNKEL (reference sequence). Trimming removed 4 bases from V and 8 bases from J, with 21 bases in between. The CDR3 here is CASSPFAWTVGYEQFF. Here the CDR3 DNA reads TGTGCCAGCAGCCCGTTCGCCTGGACAGTGGGGTATGAGCAGTTCTTC.

CDR3 nucleotides: TGTGCCAGCAGCCCTGTAATGGAAGGATTAAACTATGGCTACACCTTC. This encodes CASSPVMEGLNYGYTF. The J gene is TRBJ1-2, the V gene TRBV5-4; D gene unclear. CDR1 and CDR2 (germline): SGHNT, YYREEE (reference sequence). The CDR3 loop spans 16 amino acids. V shed 4 bases and J shed 2 bases, with 18 bases lying between them. The full variable domain, with the rest looked up from reference TRBV5-4 and TRBJ1-2, is ETGVTQSPTHLIKTRGQQVTLRCSSQSGHNTVSWYQQALGQGPQFIFQYYREEENGRGNFPPRFSGLQFPNYSSELNVNALELDDSALYLCASSPVMEGLNYGYTFGSGTRLTVV.

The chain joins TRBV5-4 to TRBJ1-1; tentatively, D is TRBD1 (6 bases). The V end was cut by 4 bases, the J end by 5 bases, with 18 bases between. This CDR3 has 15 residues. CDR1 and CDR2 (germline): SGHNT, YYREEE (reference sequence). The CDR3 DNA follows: TGTGCCAGCAGCCGTGGAGCACAGGGAGGTACTGAAGCTTTCTTT. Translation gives CASSRGAQGGTEAFF.

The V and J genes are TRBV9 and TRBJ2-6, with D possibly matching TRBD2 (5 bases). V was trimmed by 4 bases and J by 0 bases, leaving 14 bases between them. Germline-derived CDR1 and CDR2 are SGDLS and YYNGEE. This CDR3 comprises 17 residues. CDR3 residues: CASSWRTDTSGANVLTF. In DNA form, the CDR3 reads TGTGCCAGCAGCTGGAGGACTGATACCTCTGGGGCCAACGTCCTGACTTTC.

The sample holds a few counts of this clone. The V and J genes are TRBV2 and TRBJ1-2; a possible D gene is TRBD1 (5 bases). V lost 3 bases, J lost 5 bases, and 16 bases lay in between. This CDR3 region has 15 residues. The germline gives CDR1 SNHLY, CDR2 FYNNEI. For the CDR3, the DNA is TGTGCCAGCAGTGACACAGGACTTTCAGAGTATGGCTACACCTTC. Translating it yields CASSDTGLSEYGYTF.

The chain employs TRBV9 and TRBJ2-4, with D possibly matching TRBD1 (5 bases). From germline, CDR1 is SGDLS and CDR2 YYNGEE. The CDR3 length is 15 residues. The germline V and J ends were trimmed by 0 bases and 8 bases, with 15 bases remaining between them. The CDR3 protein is CASSVEGLARDIQYF. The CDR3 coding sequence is TGTGCCAGCAGCGTAGAGGGGCTCGCGAGAGACATTCAGTACTTC.

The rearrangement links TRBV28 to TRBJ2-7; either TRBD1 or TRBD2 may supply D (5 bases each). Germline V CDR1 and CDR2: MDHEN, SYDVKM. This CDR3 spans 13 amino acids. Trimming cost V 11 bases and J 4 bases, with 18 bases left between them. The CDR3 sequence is CASSEDTSYEQYF. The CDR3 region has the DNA TGTGCCTCAAGTGAGGACACTAGTTACGAGCAGTACTTC.

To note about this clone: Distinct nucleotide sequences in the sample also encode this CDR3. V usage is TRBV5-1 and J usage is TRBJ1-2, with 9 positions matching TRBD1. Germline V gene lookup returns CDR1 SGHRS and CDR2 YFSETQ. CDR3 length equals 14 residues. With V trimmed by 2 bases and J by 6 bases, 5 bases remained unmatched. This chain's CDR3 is CASSFVQGADGYTF. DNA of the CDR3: TGCGCCAGCAGCTTCGTACAGGGGGCGGATGGCTACACCTTC. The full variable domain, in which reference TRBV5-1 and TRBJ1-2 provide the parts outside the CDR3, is KAGVTQTPRYLIKTRGQQVTLSCSPISGHRSVSWYQQTPGQGLQFLFEYFSETQRNKGNFPGRFSGRQFSNSRSEMNVSTLELGDSALYLCASSFVQGADGYTFGSGTRLTVV.

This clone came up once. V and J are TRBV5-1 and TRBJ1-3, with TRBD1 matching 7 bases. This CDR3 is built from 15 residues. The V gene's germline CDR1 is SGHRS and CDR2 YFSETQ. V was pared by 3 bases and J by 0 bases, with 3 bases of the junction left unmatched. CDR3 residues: CASSWGTVSGNTIYF. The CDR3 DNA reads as TGCGCCAGCAGCTGGGGGACAGTCTCTGGAAACACCATATATTTT.

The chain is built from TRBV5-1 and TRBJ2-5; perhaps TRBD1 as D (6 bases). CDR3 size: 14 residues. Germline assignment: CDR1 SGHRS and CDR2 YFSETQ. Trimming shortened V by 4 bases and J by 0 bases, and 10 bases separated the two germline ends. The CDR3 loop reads CASSPRTDQETQYF. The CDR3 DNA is TGCGCCAGCAGCCCCAGGACAGACCAAGAGACCCAGTACTTC.

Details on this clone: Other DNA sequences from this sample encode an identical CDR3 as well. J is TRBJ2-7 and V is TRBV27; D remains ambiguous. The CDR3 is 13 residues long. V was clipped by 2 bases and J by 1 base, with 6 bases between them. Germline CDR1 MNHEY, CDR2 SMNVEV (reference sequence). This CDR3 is CASSLGQSYEQYF. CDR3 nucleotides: TGTGCCAGCAGTTTAGGCCAGTCCTACGAGCAGTACTTC.

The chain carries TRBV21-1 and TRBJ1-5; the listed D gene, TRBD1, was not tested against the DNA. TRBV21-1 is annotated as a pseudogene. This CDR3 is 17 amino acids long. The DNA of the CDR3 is TGTGCCAGCAGCAAAGTTCGAACAGCCGTTAGCAATCAGCCCCAGCATTTT. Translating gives CASSKVRTAVSNQPQHF.

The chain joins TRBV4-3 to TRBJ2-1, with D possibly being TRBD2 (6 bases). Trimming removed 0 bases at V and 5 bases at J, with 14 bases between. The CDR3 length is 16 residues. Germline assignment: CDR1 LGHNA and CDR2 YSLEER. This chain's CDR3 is CASSQDRGTYNNEQFF. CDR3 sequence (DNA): TGCGCCAGCAGCCAAGATCGCGGGACTTACAACAATGAGCAGTTCTTC.

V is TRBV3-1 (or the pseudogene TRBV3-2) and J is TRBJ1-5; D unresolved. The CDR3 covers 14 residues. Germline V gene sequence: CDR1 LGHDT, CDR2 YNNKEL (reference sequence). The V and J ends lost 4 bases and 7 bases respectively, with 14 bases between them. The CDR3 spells CASSPAPGVQPQHF. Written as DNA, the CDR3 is TGTGCCAGCAGCCCCGCACCGGGCGTGCAGCCCCAGCATTTT.

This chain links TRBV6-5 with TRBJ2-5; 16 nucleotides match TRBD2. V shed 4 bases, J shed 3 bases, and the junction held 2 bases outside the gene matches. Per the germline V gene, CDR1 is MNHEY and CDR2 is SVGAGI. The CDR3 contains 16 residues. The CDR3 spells CASSSGLAGGKETQYF. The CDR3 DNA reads TGTGCCAGCAGTTCGGGACTAGCGGGGGGGAAAGAGACCCAGTACTTC.

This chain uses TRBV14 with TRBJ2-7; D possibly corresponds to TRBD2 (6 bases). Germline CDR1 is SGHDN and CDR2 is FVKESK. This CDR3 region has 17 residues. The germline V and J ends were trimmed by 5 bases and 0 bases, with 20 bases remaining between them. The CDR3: CASSNRGRWGSSYEQYF. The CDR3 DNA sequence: TGTGCCAGCAGCAACCGAGGGAGGTGGGGGAGCTCCTACGAGCAGTACTTC.

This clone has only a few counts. CDR3 loop: CASSRRGGTGNTIYF. CDR3 nucleotides: TGTGCCAGCAGCCGACGGGGAGGGACTGGAAACACCATATATTTT. This chain connects TRBV11-2 to TRBJ1-3, with D hard to call. V lost 5 bases and J lost 2, with 13 bases in between. This CDR3 contains 15 residues. Germline V gene lookup returns CDR1 SGHAT and CDR2 FQNNGV.

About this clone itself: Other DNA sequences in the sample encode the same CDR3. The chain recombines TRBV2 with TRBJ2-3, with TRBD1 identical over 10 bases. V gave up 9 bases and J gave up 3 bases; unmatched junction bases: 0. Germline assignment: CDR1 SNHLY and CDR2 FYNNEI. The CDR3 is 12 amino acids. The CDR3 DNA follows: TGTGCCAGGGGACAGGGGACAGATACGCAGTATTTT. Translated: CARGQGTDTQYF.

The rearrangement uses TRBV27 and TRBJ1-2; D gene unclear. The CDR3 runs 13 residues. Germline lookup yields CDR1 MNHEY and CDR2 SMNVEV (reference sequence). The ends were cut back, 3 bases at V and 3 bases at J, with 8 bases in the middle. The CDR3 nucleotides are TGTGCCAGCAGTTTGTACAAAGACTATGGCTACACCTTC. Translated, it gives CASSLYKDYGYTF.

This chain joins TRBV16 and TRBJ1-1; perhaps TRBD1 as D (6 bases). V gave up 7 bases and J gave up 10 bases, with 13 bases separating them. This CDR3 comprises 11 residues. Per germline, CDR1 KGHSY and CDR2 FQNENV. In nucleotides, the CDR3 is TGTGCCAGCACCGCGGGAGGGGGAGCTTTCTTT. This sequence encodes CASTAGGGAFF.

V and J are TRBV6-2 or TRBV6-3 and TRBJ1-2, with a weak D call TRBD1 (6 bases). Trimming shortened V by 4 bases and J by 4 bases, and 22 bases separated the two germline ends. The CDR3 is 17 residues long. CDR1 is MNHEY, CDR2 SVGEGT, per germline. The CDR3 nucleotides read TGTGCCAGCAGTTCGGCCGAATCCCGACAGGACCTCTATGGCTACACCTTC. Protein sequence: CASSSAESRQDLYGYTF.